The rows below give T cell receptor beta chains drawn from one sample of a study of identical twins. TCRdb reprocessed the 5' RACE reads with MiXCR, giving one entry per CDR3 protein. The sample carries about 900,000 distinct CDR3 sequences, over 9% recorded once. The same data also went into a second study, on yellow fever vaccine responses in identical twins.

Specimen: PBMCs. Every receptor here comes from a woman aged 18-30 years in good health. CDR3s include the opening cysteine and the closing phenylalanine or tryptophan. D genes are given only for firm matches. Clone size is given for some rows only: seen once, a few or many times, or a class if the clone is expanded.

clone_size	v_call	j_call	d_call	cdr3_nt	cdr3_aa
few	TRBV12-3/TRBV12-4	TRBJ1-5	TRBD1	TGTGCCAGCACCTCCGGGACAGGGGGGCAGCCCCAGCATTTT	CASTSGTGGQPQHF
.	TRBV15	TRBJ2-7	.	TGTGCCACCAGCAGAGATAACCCTCCCAAATCAGGACGGACCTACGAGCAGTACTTC	CATSRDNPPKSGRTYEQYF
many	TRBV5-1	TRBJ2-5	.	TGCGCCAGCAGCTCGGATGGAGAGACCCAGTACTTC	CASSSDGETQYF
many	TRBV20-1	TRBJ2-2	TRBD1	TGCAGTGCTAGAGTCCAGGGGGCGGCCGGGGAGCTGTTTTTT	CSARVQGAAGELFF
few	TRBV3-1	TRBJ2-7	.	TGTGCCAGCAGCCTAGGTCTTGTGGTCTCCTACGAGCAGTACTTC	CASSLGLVVSYEQYF
few	TRBV2	TRBJ2-1	TRBD2	TGTGCCAGCAGTGGATTACTAGCGGGAGCCTTCTACAATGAGCAGTTCTTC	CASSGLLAGAFYNEQFF
many	TRBV7-9	TRBJ2-2	.	TGTGCCAGCAGCTTAGTGATCGGGGAGCTGTTTTTT	CASSLVIGELFF
many	TRBV18	TRBJ2-1	.	TGTGCCAGCAGCCCACAGGGTTACAATGAGCAGTTCTTC	CASSPQGYNEQFF
.	TRBV2	TRBJ2-1	TRBD2	TGTGCCAGCAGCGTACTAGCGGGAGTGAATGAGCAGTTCTTC	CASSVLAGVNEQFF
.	TRBV28	TRBJ2-2	.	TGTGCCAGCAGCAACCCGCCCGGGGAGCTGTTTTTT	CASSNPPGELFF
.	TRBV29-1	TRBJ1-1	.	TGCAGCGTCGGGCCCGCAGGGGCAGACACTGAAGCTTTCTTT	CSVGPAGADTEAFF
many	TRBV25-1	TRBJ1-1	.	TGTGCCAGCAGTGCCACCTTGGCCGGGAACACTGAAGCTTTCTTT	CASSATLAGNTEAFF
few	TRBV10-3	TRBJ1-1	.	TGTGCCATCAGTGAGGGGGAGGGGATGAACACTGAAGCTTTCTTT	CAISEGEGMNTEAFF